Below are 7 T cell receptor beta chains sequenced from a single sample in a study of Ad26.COV2.S vaccination and SARS-CoV-2 variants. Described treatment: about 20 received Ad26.COV2.S at low or high dose, single or two shots; a few received placebo; per-sample allocation not given. Sampling took place 63 days after the first vaccine or placebo injection. The method was immunoSEQ multiplex PCR; TCRdb's version includes in-frame clones alone and lacks a portion of them. The repertoire holds hundreds of thousands of clones, with around nine tenths as singletons. This specimen was peripheral blood, taken in a trial of Ad26.COV2.S vaccine versus placebo. The receptor source for this set is a person aged 18-60 years who received the Ad26.COV2.S COVID-19 vaccine or a placebo.

The genes are TRBV24-1 and TRBJ2-1, with D unclear. Germline CDR1 KGHDR, CDR2 SFDVKD. This CDR3 is 16 amino acids long. The germline V and J ends were trimmed by 4 bases and 4 bases, with 16 bases remaining between them. The CDR3 region is CATSDQRRAPYNEQFF. CDR3 DNA sequence: TGTGCCACCAGTGACCAGCGTAGGGCACCATACAATGAGCAGTTCTTC.

V usage is TRBV9 and J usage is TRBJ2-7, with 15 bases lining up with TRBD2. V was clipped by 3 bases and J by 5 bases; unmatched bases: 3. The CDR3 totals 15 residues. The germline V gene encodes CDR1 SGDLS and CDR2 YYNGEE. For the CDR3, the DNA is TGTGCCAGCAGCGCAGGGACTAGCGGGAGGCACGAGCAGTACTTC. Protein: CASSAGTSGRHEQYF. Using reference TRBV9 and TRBJ2-7 for the parts outside the CDR3, the full variable domain is DSGVTQTPKHLITATGQRVTLRCSPRSGDLSVYWYQQSLDQGLQFLIQYYNGEERAKGNILERFSAQQFPDLHSELNLSSLELGDSALYFCASSAGTSGRHEQYFGPGTRLTVT.

The rearrangement joins TRBV18 to TRBJ2-3, with D perhaps TRBD1 (6 bases). The CDR3 totals 16 residues. V lost 0 bases, J lost 1 base, and 11 bases lay in between. Germline values: CDR1 KGHSH, CDR2 LQKENI. The CDR3 DNA follows: TGTGCCAGCTCACCACCGGCTGGGGGCCGCACAGATACGCAGTATTTT. Its translation is CASSPPAGGRTDTQYF.

The chain couples TRBV6-2 or TRBV6-3 to TRBJ1-2; D uncertain. CDR1 and CDR2 from the germline V gene are MNHEY and SVGEGT. V was pared by 6 bases and J by 3 bases, with 14 bases between. The CDR3 covers 14 residues. CDR3 in DNA: TGTGCCAGCAGCCACACCAGCGAAGACTATGGCTACACCTTC. Its protein product is CASSHTSEDYGYTF.

The chain employs TRBV19 and TRBJ2-2, with 7 nucleotides matching TRBD2. V lost 5 bases and J lost 0; bases outside the gene matches: 3. Germline CDR1 is LNHDA and CDR2 is SQIVND (reference sequence). The CDR3 is 15 residues long. The DNA of the CDR3 is TGTGCCAGTAGTCTACTAGCGACGAACACCGGGGAGCTGTTTTTT. Amino acid sequence: CASSLLATNTGELFF.

This clone was seen once. The chain is built from TRBV27 and TRBJ1-4; D is unclear. V lost 2 bases and J 1 base, leaving 2 bases between the germline ends. CDR1 MNHEY and CDR2 SMNVEV come from the germline V gene (reference sequence). The CDR3 length is 13 residues. CDR3 coding DNA: TGTGCCAGCAGTTTACTAACTAATGAAAAACTGTTTTTT. Encoded protein: CASSLLTNEKLFF.

The chain carries TRBV4-3 and TRBJ1-5; TRBD1 matches 7 bases. The germline V gene has CDR1 LGHNA and CDR2 YSLEER. The V segment lost 2 bases and the J segment 6 bases; nucleotides outside the gene matches: 7. The CDR3 spans 15 residues. This chain's CDR3 is CASSQHPTGVQPQHF. DNA for the CDR3: TGCGCCAGCAGCCAACACCCAACAGGGGTTCAGCCCCAGCATTTT.